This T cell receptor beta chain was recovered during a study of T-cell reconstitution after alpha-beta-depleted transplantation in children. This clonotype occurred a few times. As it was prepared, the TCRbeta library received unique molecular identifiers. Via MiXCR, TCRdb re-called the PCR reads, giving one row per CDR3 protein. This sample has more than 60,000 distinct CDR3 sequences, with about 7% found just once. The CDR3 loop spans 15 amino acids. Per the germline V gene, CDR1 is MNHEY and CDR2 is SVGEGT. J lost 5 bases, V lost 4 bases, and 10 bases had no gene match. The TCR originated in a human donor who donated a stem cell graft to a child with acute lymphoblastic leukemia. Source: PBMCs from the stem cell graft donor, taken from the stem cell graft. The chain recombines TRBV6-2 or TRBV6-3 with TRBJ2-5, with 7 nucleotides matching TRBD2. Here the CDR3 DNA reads TGTGCCAGCAGTTCTACCGGGGGGATAGTGGAGACCCAGTACTTC. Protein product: CASSSTGGIVETQYF.